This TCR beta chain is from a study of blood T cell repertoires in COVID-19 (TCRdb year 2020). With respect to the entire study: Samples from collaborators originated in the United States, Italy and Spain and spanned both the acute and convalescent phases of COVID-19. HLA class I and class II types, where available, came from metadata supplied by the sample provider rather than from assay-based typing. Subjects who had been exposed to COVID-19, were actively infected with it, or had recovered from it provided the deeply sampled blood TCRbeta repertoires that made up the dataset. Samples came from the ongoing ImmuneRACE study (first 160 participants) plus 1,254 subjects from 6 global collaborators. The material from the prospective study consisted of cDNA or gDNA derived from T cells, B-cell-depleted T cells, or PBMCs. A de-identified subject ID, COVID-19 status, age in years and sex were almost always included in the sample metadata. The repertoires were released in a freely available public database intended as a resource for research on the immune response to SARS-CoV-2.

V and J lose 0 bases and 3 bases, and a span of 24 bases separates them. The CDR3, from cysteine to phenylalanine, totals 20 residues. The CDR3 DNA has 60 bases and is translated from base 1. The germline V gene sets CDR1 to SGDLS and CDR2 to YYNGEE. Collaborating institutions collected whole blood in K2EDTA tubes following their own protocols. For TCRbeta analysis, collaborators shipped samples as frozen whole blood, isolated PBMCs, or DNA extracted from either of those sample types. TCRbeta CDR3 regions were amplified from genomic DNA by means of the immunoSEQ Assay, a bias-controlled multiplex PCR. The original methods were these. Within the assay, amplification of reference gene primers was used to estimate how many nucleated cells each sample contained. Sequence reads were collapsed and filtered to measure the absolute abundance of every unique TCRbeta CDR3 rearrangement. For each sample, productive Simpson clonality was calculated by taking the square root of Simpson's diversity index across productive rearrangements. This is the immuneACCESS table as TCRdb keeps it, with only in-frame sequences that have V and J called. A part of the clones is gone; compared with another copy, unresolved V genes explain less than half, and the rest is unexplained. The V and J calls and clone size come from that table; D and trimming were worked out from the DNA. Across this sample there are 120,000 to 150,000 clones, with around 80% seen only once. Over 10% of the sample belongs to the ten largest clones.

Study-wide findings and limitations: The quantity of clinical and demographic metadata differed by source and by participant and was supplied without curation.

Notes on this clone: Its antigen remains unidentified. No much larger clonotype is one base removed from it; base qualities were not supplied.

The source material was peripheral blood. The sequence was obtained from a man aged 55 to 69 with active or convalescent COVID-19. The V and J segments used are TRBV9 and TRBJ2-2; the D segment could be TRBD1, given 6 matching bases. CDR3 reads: CASSVVGARDHSLYTGELFF. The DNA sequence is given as TGTGCCAGCAGCGTAGTGGGGGCCCGAGATCATTCACTTTACACCGGGGAGCTGTTTTTT.